Listed below are T cell receptor beta chains from one sample, sequenced in a study of PD-1 and CTLA-4 blockade in melanoma. Sequencing used immunoSEQ multiplex PCR; TCRdb keeps in-frame clones, though not all of them. The table shows about 7,200 clones, with 80% occurring only once. Sample: CD8+ T cells from peripheral blood, taken before anti-PD-1 treatment. The receptors here all came from a human donor with melanoma. The CDR3 runs from the conserved cysteine through the conserved F or W. D genes are given only for firm matches. Size tells how often a clone was seen (once, few, many) or the class of an expanded clone, and some rows leave it out.

D	V	size	J	DNA	CDR3
-	TRBV30	-	TRBJ2-1	TGTGCCTGGAGTCCAGGGGCAGGGTATGAGCAGTTCTTC	CAWSPGAGYEQFF
-	TRBV5-5	-	TRBJ2-1	TGTGCCAGCAGCTTTACAGGGGAGCAGTTCTTC	CASSFTGEQFF
-	TRBV7-9	-	TRBJ2-5	TGTGCCAGCAGCGGCGAGGGCGATCAGCTCCCCTTCCTCCAAGAGACCCAGTACTTC	CASSGEGDQLPFLQETQYF
-	TRBV11-3	-	TRBJ2-7	TGTGCCAGCAGCTTTCCGTGGGACTCCGAGCAGTACTTC	CASSFPWDSEQYF
-	TRBV5-6	-	TRBJ1-1	TGTGCCAGCAGCCCGAGCGATGGCGACACTGAAGCTTTCTTT	CASSPSDGDTEAFF
-	TRBV11-2	-	TRBJ1-4	TGTGCCAGCAGCTACCATCAGGGTGGGAAACTGTTTTTT	CASSYHQGGKLFF
-	TRBV10-3	-	TRBJ1-6	TGTGCCATCAGTGAATGGGACCAGGAATTCGCATCCTATAATTCACCCCTCCACTTT	CAISEWDQEFASYNSPLHF
TRBD1	TRBV6-5	-	TRBJ1-1	TGTGCCAGCAGTCCTAGACAGGGTGGCACTGAAGCTTTCTTT	CASSPRQGGTEAFF
TRBD2	TRBV5-1	-	TRBJ2-1	TGCGCCAGCAGCACCCAAAGCGGGGGGGCCAATGAGCAGTTCTTC	CASSTQSGGANEQFF
-	TRBV7-6	few	TRBJ1-1	TGTGCCAGCAGCCCGGGGCTAACGAACACTGAAGCTTTCTTT	CASSPGLTNTEAFF
-	TRBV9	-	TRBJ2-7	TGTGCCAGCAGCGTAGAGCCGGCGGTCGCATTCTACGAGCAGTACTTC	CASSVEPAVAFYEQYF
-	TRBV19	-	TRBJ2-7	TGTGCCAGTAGTTTTCTAAGTGAGGGGCACGAGCAGTACTTC	CASSFLSEGHEQYF
TRBD2	TRBV24-1	once	TRBJ2-5	TGTGCCACCAGTGATCTATCTAGCGGGAGTTCGGAGACCCAGTACTTC	CATSDLSSGSSETQYF
-	TRBV13	-	TRBJ1-5	TGTGCCAGCAGCTTAGGGGAGGTTAATCAGCCCCAGCATTTT	CASSLGEVNQPQHF
TRBD1	TRBV5-6	-	TRBJ2-7	TGTGCCAGCAGCCTCCGGGACAGAACCGGCGAGCAGTACTTC	CASSLRDRTGEQYF
TRBD1	TRBV5-1	once	TRBJ1-4	TGCGCCAGCAGCTCTGGACAGGGAGGTAATGAAAAACTGTTTTTT	CASSSGQGGNEKLFF
-	TRBV13	-	TRBJ2-7	TGTGCCAGCAGCTTATTGGGGGACTACGAGCAGTACTTC	CASSLLGDYEQYF
TRBD1	TRBV10-1	-	TRBJ1-1	TGCGCCAGCTCTGGAAGGACAGGGCGACAGGGGGCAACTGAAGCTTTCTTT	CASSGRTGRQGATEAFF
-	TRBV6-4	-	TRBJ2-1	TGTGCCACCGGGACGGAAGACTACAATGAGCAGTTCTTC	CATGTEDYNEQFF
TRBD2	TRBV15	-	TRBJ2-5	TGTGCCACCAGCAGAGATCACCTTACGGCCGGGAGGGGGGAGACCCAGTACTTC	CATSRDHLTAGRGETQYF
-	TRBV7-8	-	TRBJ2-5	TGTGCCAGCAGCCCGACGCCAGCAGAGACCCAGTACTTC	CASSPTPAETQYF
-	TRBV5-1	once	TRBJ1-1	TGCGCCAGCAGCTTGGCCACAAGGAACACTGAAGCTTTCTTT	CASSLATRNTEAFF
-	TRBV5-8	medium-sized	TRBJ2-3	TGTGCCAGCAGCTTGACGGAACGCACAGATACGCAGTATTTT	CASSLTERTDTQYF
-	TRBV10-3	-	TRBJ2-5	TGTGCCATCAGTGAACCAGGGGATGTTAGAGAGACCCAGTACTTC	CAISEPGDVRETQYF
-	TRBV10-2	-	TRBJ1-2	TGCGCCAGCAGTCAGGAGTATGGCTACACCTTC	CASSQEYGYTF
TRBD2	TRBV7-6	-	TRBJ2-2	TGTGCCAGCAGCCACCCGCTGGGAGGGGCCACCGGGGAGCTGTTTTTT	CASSHPLGGATGELFF
-	TRBV10-2	-	TRBJ2-3	TGCGCCAGTGAAAAGACTGGGACTAGCACAGATACGCAGTATTTT	CASEKTGTSTDTQYF
TRBD2	TRBV11-3	once	TRBJ2-7	TGTGCCAGCAGCGAATTAGCGGGAGTCCACGAGCAGTACTTC	CASSELAGVHEQYF
-	TRBV11-2	-	TRBJ2-7	TGTGCCAGCAGCTTAGGGGTTGGTATCTCCTACGAGCAGTACTTC	CASSLGVGISYEQYF
-	TRBV11-2	-	TRBJ2-2	TGTGCCAGCAGCTTATGGTTCACCGGGGAGCTGTTTTTT	CASSLWFTGELFF
-	TRBV6-5	few	TRBJ1-3	TGTGCCAGCAGGAATACAGGGAGCTCTGGAAACACCATATATTTT	CASRNTGSSGNTIYF
TRBD1	TRBV29-1	-	TRBJ1-2	TGCAGCGTCGTGCCGGGGACAGGGGGTATCCTTGGTGGCTACACCTTC	CSVVPGTGGILGGYTF
-	TRBV7-9	-	TRBJ2-2	TGTGCCAGCAGCCCAACCCCCACCGGGGAGCTGTTTTTT	CASSPTPTGELFF
TRBD1	TRBV5-6	-	TRBJ1-4	TGTGCCAGCAGCTTGGTACAGGGGTCTGCAACTAATGAAAAACTGTTTTTT	CASSLVQGSATNEKLFF
-	TRBV5-1	few	TRBJ2-7	TGCGCCAGCAGCTTCAGGATCTCCTACGAGCAGTACTTC	CASSFRISYEQYF
-	TRBV24-1	-	TRBJ1-5	TGTGCCACCAGTGATTTGGATAGCAATCAGCCCCAGCATTTT	CATSDLDSNQPQHF
-	TRBV9	-	TRBJ2-2	TGTGCCAGCAGCGTAGAAACGTGGGACACCGGGGAGCTGTTTTTT	CASSVETWDTGELFF
-	TRBV6-5	-	TRBJ1-1	TGTGCCAGCCGGAATATAACAGAGCGTATGGAGGGAGCTTTCTTT	CASRNITERMEGAFF
-	TRBV13	-	TRBJ1-3	TGTGCCAGCAGCCCAGGGTTACCTGGAAACACCATATATTTT	CASSPGLPGNTIYF
-	TRBV6-1	few	TRBJ2-7	TGTGCCAGCAGTGAAGCTGAAGGGGGGTACGAGCAGTACTTC	CASSEAEGGYEQYF
TRBD2	TRBV18	-	TRBJ2-4	TGTGCCAGCTCACCCACTAGCGGGGACATTCAGTACTTC	CASSPTSGDIQYF
-	TRBV6-5	-	TRBJ1-1	TGTGCCAGCAGCCCAGGGCGCCCTGGGGAAGCTTTCTTT	CASSPGRPGEAFF